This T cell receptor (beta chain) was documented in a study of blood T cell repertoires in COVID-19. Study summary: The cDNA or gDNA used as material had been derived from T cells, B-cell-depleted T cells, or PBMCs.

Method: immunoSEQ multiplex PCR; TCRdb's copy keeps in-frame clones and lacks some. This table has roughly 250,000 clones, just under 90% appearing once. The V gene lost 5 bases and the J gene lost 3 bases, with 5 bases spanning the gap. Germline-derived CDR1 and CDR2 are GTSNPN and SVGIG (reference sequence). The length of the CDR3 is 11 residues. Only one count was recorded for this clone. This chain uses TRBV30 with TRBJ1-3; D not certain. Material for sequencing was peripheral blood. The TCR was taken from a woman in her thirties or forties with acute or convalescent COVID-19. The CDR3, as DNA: TGTGCCTGGGGCAATGGAAACACCATATATTTT. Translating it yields CAWGNGNTIYF.